This T cell receptor (beta chain) emerged from a study of blood T cells in healthy people across ages. CDR3 size: 14 residues. Germline lookup yields CDR1 SGHRS and CDR2 YFSETQ. Trimming left V 4 bases short and J 2 bases short, with 11 bases between. Overall study findings and caveats: Roughly linear age-related decline in beta diversity appeared, significant by age approximately 40.

Next came a second PCR, run for roughly 6 to 11 cycles, which used a sample-barcoded 5' primer along with a J-beta primer mix. The template-switch adaptor, which had 12 random nucleotides, put a tag on each cDNA molecule. TCRdb re-analysed the 5' RACE reads in MiXCR, keeping a single row per CDR3 protein. Of 600,000 to 650,000 distinct CDR3 sequences listed, under 65% are singletons. Isolation of PBMCs gave at least 6 million cells per sample. As regards this clonotype: No antigen is known for it.

This receptor was identified in a man between 60 and 75 years old in good health. Input material: blood. The chain combines TRBV5-1 with TRBJ2-3, with D unresolved. CDR3 region: CASSSAPPTDTQYF. CDR3 DNA sequence: TGCGCCAGCAGCAGCGCTCCCCCCACAGATACGCAGTATTTT. Together with reference TRBV5-1 and TRBJ2-3, the CDR3 gives the full variable domain: KAGVTQTPRYLIKTRGQQVTLSCSPISGHRSVSWYQQTPGQGLQFLFEYFSETQRNKGNFPGRFSGRQFSNSRSEMNVSTLELGDSALYLCASSSAPPTDTQYFGPGTRLTVL.